This TCR beta chain was identified during a study of CD8 T cells in Susac syndrome. This CDR3 is 16 amino acids long. Germline loops: CDR1 MNHEY, CDR2 SMNVEV (reference sequence). Trimming cost V 3 bases and J 7 bases; bases outside gene matches: 6. Random hexamers were used to reverse transcribe about 0.5 to 1 ug of RNA. With immunoSEQ multiplex PCR, TCR beta CDR3 was amplified across 54 Vbeta and 13 Jbeta. TCRdb re-called the immunoSEQ multiplex PCR reads with MiXCR, one entry per CDR3 protein. This sample has around 46,000 distinct CDR3 sequences, with 92% found just once. From blood CD8+ and CD4+ T cells, TCR beta sequences were generated. Matched for age and sex, the controls were healthy donors. Negative isolation yielded CD8+ and CD4+ T cells; FACS enriched TEMRA cells.

This receptor was obtained from a human donor in good health. The rearrangement uses TRBV27 and TRBJ2-1, with TRBD2 identical over 13 bases. The sequencing sample was made of CD8+ T cells from PBMCs. CDR3 in DNA: TGTGCCAGCAGTTTCTCCGGACTAGCGGGAGTAAATGAGCAGTTCTTC. Amino acid sequence: CASSFSGLAGVNEQFF.